The TCR beta chain described here comes from a study of cytomegalovirus exposure and HLA in healthy donors. Study at large: Among the roughly 400 genotyped donors, around 85% were placed in the Caucasian-associated ancestry cluster.

The study ran its PCR with 60 Vbeta and 13 Jbeta primers. TCRdb's table, derived via immunoSEQ multiplex PCR, lists solely in-frame clones and lacks some. Seen here are over 100,000 clones, 75% to 90% observed once, and the top ten hold 2.1%. Germline V lookup: CDR1 MNHEY, CDR2 SMNVEV (reference sequence). CDR3 length: 15 residues. V was shortened by 7 bases and J by 6 bases, with 21 bases between the two germline ends. The TCR originated in a man in his thirties or forties in good health and CMV-seronegative. The V gene is TRBV27, the J gene TRBJ1-2; D unclear. The source material was PBMCs. CDR3: CASTPIVGGGNGYTF. DNA for the CDR3: TGTGCCAGCACCCCTATAGTAGGCGGCGGGAATGGCTACACCTTC.